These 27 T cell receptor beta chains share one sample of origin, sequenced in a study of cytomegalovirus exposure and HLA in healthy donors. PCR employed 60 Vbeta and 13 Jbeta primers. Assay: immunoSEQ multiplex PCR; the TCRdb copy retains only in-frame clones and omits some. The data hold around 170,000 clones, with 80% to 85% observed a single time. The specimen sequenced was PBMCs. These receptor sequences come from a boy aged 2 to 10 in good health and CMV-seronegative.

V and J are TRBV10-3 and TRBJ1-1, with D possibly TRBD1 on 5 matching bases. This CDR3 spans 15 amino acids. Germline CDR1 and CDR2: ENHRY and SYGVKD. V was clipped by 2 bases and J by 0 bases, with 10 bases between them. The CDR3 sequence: CAISEGPGVNTEAFF. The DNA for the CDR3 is TGTGCCATCAGTGAGGGCCCGGGGGTGAACACTGAAGCTTTCTTT.

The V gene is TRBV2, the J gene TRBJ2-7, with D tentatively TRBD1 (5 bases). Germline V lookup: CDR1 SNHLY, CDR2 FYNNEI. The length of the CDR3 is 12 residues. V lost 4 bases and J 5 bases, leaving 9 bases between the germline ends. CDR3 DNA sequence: TGTGCCAGCAGTGTTGTCAGGGACGAGCAGTACTTC. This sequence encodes CASSVVRDEQYF.

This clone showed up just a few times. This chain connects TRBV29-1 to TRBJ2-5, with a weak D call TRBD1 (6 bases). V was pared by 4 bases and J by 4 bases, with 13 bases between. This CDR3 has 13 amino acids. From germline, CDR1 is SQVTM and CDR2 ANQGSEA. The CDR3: CSVVYRVGETQYF. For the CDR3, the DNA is TGCAGCGTTGTTTACAGGGTGGGAGAGACCCAGTACTTC.

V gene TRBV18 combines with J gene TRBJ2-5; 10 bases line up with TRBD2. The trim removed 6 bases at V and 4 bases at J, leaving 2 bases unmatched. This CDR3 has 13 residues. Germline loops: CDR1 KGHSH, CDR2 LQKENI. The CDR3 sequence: CASSLAGAETQYF. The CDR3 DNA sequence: TGTGCCAGCTCTCTAGCGGGAGCAGAGACCCAGTACTTC.

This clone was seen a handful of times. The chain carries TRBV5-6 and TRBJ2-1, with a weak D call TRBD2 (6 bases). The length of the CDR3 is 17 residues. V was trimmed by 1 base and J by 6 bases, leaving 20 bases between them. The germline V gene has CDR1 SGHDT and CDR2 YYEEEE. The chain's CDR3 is CASSLTGTPVYANEQFF. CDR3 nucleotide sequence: TGTGCCAGCAGCTTGACCGGGACTCCCGTTTATGCCAATGAGCAGTTCTTC.

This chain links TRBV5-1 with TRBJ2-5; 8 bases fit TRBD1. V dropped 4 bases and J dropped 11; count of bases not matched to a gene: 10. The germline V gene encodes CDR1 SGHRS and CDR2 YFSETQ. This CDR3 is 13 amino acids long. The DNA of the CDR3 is TGCGCCAGCAGCCTTTCAGGGGGCGGTAAGCAGTACTTC. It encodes CASSLSGGGKQYF.

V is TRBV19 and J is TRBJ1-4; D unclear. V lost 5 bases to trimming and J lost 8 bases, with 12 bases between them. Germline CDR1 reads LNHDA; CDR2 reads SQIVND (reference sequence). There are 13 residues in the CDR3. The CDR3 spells CASSREDWEKLFF. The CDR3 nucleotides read TGTGCCAGTAGTCGAGAGGATTGGGAAAAACTGTTTTTT. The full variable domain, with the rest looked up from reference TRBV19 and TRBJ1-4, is DGGITQSPKYLFRKEGQNVTLSCEQNLNHDAMYWYRQDPGQGLRLIYYSQIVNDFQKGDIAEGYSVSREKKESFPLTVTSAQKNPTAFYLCASSREDWEKLFFGSGTQLSVL.

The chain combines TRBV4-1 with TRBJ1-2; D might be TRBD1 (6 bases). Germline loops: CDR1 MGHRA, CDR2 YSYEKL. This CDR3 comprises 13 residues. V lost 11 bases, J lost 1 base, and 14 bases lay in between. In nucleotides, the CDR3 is TGCGCCTCCAACAGGGCGGGTAACTATGGCTACACCTTC. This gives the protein CASNRAGNYGYTF.

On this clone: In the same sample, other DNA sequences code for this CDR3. CDR3 residues: CASSLAGGSYEQYF. CDR3 in DNA: TGTGCCAGCAGCTTAGCGGGAGGCTCCTACGAGCAGTACTTC. The chain is built from TRBV7-9 and TRBJ2-7, with a weak D call TRBD2 (6 bases). The germline V gene has CDR1 SEHNR and CDR2 FQNEAQ (reference sequence). The CDR3 length is 14 residues. Trimming took off 0 bases at V and 0 bases at J, with 6 bases between the two ends. The full variable domain, its missing parts supplied by reference TRBV7-9 and TRBJ2-7, is DTGVSQNPRHKITKRGQNVTFRCDPISEHNRLYWYRQTLGQGPEFLTYFQNEAQLEKSRLLSDRFSAERPKGSFSTLEIQRTEQGDSAMYLCASSLAGGSYEQYFGPGTRLTVT.

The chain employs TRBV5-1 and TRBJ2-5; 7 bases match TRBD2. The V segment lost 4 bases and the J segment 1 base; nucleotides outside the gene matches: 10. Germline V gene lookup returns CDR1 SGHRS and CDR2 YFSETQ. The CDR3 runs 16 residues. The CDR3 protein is CASSAGGAGVQETQYF. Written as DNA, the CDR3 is TGCGCCAGCAGCGCTGGCGGCGCGGGGGTCCAAGAGACCCAGTACTTC.

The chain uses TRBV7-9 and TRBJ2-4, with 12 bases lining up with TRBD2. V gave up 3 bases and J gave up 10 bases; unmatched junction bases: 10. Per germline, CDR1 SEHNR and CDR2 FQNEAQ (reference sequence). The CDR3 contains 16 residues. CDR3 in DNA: TGTGCCAGCAGCTTTCCGGGACTAGCGGGTGGGGCGATTCAGTACTTC. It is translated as CASSFPGLAGGAIQYF.

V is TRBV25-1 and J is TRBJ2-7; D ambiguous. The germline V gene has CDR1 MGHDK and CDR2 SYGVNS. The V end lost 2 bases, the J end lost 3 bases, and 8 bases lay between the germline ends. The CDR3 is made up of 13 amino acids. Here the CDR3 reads CASSEPGLYEQYF. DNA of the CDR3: TGTGCCAGCAGTGAACCTGGGCTCTACGAGCAGTACTTC.

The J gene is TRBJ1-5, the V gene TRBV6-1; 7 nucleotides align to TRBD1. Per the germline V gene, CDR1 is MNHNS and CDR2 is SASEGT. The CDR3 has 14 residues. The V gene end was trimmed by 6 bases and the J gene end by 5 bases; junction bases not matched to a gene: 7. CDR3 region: CASSPGGMYQPQHF. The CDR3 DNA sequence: TGTGCCAGCAGCCCAGGGGGTATGTATCAGCCCCAGCATTTT.

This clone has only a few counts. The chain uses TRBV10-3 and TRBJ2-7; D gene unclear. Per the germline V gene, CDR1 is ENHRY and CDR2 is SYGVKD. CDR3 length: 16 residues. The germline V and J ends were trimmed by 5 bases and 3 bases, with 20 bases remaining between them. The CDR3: CAISPPPRVGYYEQYF. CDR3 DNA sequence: TGTGCCATCAGTCCACCCCCTCGGGTAGGCTACTACGAGCAGTACTTC.

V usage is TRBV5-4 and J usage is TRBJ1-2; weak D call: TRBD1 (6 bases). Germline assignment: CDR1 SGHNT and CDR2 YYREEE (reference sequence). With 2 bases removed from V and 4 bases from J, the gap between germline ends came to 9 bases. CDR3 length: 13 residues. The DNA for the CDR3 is TGTGCCAGCAGCTTAACAGGGTTCTATGGCTACACCTTC. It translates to CASSLTGFYGYTF. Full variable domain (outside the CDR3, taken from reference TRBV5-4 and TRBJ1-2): ETGVTQSPTHLIKTRGQQVTLRCSSQSGHNTVSWYQQALGQGPQFIFQYYREEENGRGNFPPRFSGLQFPNYSSELNVNALELDDSALYLCASSLTGFYGYTFGSGTRLTVV.

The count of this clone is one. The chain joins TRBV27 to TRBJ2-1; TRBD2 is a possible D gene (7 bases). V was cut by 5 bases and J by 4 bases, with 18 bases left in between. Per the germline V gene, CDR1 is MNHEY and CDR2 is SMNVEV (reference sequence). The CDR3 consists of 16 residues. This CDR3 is CASSPMGASGYNEQFF. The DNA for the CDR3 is TGTGCCAGCAGTCCGATGGGGGCTAGCGGTTACAATGAGCAGTTCTTC.

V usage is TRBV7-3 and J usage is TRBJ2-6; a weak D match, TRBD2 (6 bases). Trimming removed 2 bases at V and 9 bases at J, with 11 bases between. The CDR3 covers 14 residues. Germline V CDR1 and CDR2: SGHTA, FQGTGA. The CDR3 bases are TGTGCCAGCAGCTTATTGAGGGGAGGCAACGTCCTGACTTTC. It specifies CASSLLRGGNVLTF.

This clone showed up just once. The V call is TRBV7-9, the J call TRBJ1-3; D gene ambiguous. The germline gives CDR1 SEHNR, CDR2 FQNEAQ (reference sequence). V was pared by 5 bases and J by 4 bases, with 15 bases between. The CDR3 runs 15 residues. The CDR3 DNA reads TGTGCCAGCAGCCCCATTCCACTAGACGGAAACACCATATATTTT. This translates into CASSPIPLDGNTIYF.

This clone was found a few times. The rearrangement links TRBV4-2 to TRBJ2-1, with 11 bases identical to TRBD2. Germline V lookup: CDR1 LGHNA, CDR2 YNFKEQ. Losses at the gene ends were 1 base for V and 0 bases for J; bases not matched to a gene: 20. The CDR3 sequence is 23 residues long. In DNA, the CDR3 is TGTGCCAGCAGCCAAGTTTGGGCCTCCGCCTCGGGGCTAGCGGGAGGCTCCTACAATGAGCAGTTCTTC. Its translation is CASSQVWASASGLAGGSYNEQFF.

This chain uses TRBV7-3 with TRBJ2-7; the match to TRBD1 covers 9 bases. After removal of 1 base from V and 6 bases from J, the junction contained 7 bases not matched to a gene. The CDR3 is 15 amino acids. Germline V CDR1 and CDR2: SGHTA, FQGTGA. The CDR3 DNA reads TGTGCCAGCAGCTTAAGCGGGACAGGGCTGAGCGAGCAGTACTTC. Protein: CASSLSGTGLSEQYF.

The CDR3 DNA reads TGTGCCAGTTCGGGAGGTAAAGACTATGGCTACACCTTC. Amino acids: CASSGGKDYGYTF. The chain recombines TRBV6-5 with TRBJ1-2; no reliable D call. V was trimmed by 9 bases and J by 3 bases, leaving 14 bases between them. The germline gives CDR1 MNHEY, CDR2 SVGAGI. This CDR3 is built from 13 residues.

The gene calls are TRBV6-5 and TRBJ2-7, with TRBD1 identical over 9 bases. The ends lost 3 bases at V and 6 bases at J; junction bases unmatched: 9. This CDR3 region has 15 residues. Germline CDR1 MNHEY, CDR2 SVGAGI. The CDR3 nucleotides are TGTGCCAGCAGTTATGGGGGACAGGGCGCGAGCGAGCAGTACTTC. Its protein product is CASSYGGQGASEQYF.

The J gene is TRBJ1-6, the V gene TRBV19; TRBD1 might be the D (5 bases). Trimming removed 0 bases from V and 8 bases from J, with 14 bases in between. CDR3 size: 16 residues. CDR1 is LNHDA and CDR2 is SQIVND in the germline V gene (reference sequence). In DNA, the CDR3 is TGTGCCAGTAGTATAGATCGGTTGGGGGGTGATTCACCCCTCCACTTT. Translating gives CASSIDRLGGDSPLHF.

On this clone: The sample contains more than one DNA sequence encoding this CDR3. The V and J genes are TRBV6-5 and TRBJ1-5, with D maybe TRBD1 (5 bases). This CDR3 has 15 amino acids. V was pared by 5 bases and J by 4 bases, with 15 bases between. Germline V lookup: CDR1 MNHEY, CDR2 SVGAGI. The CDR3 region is CASSHRQPSNQPQHF. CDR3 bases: TGTGCCAGCAGTCATAGACAGCCTAGTAATCAGCCCCAGCATTTT.

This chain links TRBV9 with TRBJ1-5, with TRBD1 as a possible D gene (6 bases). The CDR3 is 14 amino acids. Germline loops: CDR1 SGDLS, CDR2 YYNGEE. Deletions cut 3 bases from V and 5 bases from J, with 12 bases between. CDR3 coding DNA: TGTGCCAGCAGCGAAGGGGGAGGGGATCAGCCCCAGCATTTT. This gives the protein CASSEGGGDQPQHF.

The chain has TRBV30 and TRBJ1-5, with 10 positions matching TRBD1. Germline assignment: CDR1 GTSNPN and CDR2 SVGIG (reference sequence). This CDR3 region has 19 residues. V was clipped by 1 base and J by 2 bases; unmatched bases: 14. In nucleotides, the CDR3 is TGTGCCTGGAGTGGGACCCTCACCTCCGGGACAGGGGGCAATCAGCCCCAGCATTTT. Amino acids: CAWSGTLTSGTGGNQPQHF.

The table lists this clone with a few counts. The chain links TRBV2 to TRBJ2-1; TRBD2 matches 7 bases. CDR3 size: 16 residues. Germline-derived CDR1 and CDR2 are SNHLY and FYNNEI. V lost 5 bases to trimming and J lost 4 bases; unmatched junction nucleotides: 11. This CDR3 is CASSLVRLAVYNEQFF. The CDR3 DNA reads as TGTGCCAGCAGTTTAGTACGCCTAGCGGTATACAATGAGCAGTTCTTC.